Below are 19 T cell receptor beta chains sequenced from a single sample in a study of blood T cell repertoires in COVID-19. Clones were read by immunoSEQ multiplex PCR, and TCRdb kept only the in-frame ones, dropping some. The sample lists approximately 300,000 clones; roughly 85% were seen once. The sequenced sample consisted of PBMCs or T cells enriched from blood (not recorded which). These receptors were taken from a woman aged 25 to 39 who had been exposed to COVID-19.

CDR3 in amino acids: CAWSAGGDEKLFF. The CDR3 DNA reads as TGTGCCTGGAGTGCGGGGGGCGATGAAAAACTGTTTTTT. The genes are TRBV30 and TRBJ1-4, with D tentatively TRBD1 (6 bases). The germline CDR1 and CDR2 sequences are GTSNPN and SVGIG (reference sequence). V lost 1 base and J 6 bases, leaving 9 bases between the germline ends. The CDR3 has 13 amino acids.

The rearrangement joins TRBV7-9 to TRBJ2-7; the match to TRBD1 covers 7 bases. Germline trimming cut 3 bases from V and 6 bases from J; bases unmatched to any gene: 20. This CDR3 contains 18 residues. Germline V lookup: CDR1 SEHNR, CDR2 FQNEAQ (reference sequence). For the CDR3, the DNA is TGTGCCAGCAGCTTTCCGACAACAGGGGATGGGGCTACACGCGAGCAGTACTTC. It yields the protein CASSFPTTGDGATREQYF.

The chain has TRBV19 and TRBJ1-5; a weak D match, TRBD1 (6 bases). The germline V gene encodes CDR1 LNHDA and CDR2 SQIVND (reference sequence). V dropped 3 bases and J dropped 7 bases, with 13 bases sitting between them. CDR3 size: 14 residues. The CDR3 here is CASSIGQSWQPQHF. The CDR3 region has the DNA TGTGCCAGTAGTATCGGACAGTCATGGCAGCCCCAGCATTTT.

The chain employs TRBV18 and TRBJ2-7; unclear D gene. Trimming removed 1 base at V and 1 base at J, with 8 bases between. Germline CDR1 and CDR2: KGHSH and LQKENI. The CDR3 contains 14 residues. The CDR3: CASSPLPSSYEQYF. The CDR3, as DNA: TGTGCCAGCTCACCACTCCCCAGTTCCTACGAGCAGTACTTC.

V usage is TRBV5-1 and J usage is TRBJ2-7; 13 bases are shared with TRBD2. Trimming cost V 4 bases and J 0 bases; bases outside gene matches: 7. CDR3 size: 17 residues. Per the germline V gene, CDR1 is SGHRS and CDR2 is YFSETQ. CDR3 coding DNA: TGCGCCAGCAGCCCCAGACTAGCGGGAGGAAGCTCCTACGAGCAGTACTTC. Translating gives CASSPRLAGGSSYEQYF. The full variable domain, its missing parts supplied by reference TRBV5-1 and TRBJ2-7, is KAGVTQTPRYLIKTRGQQVTLSCSPISGHRSVSWYQQTPGQGLQFLFEYFSETQRNKGNFPGRFSGRQFSNSRSEMNVSTLELGDSALYLCASSPRLAGGSSYEQYFGPGTRLTVT.

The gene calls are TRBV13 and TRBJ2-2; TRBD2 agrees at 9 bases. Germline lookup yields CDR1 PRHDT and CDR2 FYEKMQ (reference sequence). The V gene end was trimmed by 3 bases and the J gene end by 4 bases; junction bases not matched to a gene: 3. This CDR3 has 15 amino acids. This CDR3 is CASSFTSGLTGELFF. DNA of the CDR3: TGTGCCAGCAGCTTTACTAGCGGGCTCACCGGGGAGCTGTTTTTT.

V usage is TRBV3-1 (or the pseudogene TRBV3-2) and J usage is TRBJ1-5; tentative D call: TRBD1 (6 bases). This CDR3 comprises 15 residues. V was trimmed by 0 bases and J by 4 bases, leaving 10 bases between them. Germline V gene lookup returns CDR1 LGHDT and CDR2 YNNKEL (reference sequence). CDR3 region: CASSQETGPNQPQHF. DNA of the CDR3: TGTGCCAGCAGCCAAGAGACAGGACCAAATCAGCCCCAGCATTTT.

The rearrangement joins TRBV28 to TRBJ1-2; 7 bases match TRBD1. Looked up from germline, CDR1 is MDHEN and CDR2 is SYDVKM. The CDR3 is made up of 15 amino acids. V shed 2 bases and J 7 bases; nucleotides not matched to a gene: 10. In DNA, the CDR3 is TGTGCCAGCAGTTTACAACAGGGGATGATTGGTGGCTACACCTTC. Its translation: CASSLQQGMIGGYTF.

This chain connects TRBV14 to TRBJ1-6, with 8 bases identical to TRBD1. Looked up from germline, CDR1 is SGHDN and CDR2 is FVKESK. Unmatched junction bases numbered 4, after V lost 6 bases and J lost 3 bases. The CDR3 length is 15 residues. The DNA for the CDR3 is TGTGCCAGCAGTCCTGGACAGGGCTATAATTCACCCCTCCACTTT. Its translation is CASSPGQGYNSPLHF.

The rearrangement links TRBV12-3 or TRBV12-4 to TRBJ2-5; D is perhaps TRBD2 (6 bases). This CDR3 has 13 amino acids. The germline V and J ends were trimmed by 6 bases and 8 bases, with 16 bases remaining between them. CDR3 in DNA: TGTGCCAGCAGACCGCGGGACGGTTCAACCCAGTACTTC. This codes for CASRPRDGSTQYF.

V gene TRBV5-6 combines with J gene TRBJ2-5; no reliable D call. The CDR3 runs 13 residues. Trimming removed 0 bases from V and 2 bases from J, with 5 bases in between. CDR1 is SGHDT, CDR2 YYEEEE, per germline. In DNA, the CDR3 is TGTGCCAGCAGCTTGGCCCATCAAGAGACCCAGTACTTC. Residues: CASSLAHQETQYF.

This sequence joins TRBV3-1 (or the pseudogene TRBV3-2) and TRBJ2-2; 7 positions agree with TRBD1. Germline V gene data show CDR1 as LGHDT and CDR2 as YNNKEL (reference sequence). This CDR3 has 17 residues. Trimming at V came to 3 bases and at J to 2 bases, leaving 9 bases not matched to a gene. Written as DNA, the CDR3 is TGTGCCAGCAGCCAGCCGACAGGGAAGCCAAACACCGGGGAGCTGTTTTTT. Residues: CASSQPTGKPNTGELFF.

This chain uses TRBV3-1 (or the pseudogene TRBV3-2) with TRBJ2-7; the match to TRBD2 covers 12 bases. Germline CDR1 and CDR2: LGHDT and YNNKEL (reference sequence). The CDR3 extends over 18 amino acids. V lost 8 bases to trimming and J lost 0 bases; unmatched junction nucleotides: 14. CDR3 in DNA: TGTGCCAGCCGCAAGGGACTAGCGGGTACCGGGAGCTCCTACGAGCAGTACTTC. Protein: CASRKGLAGTGSSYEQYF.

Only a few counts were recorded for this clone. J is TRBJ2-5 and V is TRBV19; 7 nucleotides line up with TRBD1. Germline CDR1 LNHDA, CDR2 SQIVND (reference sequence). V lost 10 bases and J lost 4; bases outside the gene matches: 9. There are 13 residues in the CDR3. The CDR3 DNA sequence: TGTGCCACTACGGGGCAGGGGGTAGAGACCCAGTACTTC. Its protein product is CATTGQGVETQYF.

CDR3 residues: CASTDRGYGYTF. CDR3 sequence (DNA): TGTGCCAGCACCGACCGCGGGTATGGCTACACCTTC. V usage is TRBV12-3 or TRBV12-4 and J usage is TRBJ1-2, with D unclear. Trimming took off 7 bases at V and 5 bases at J, with 11 bases between the two ends. This CDR3 comprises 12 residues.

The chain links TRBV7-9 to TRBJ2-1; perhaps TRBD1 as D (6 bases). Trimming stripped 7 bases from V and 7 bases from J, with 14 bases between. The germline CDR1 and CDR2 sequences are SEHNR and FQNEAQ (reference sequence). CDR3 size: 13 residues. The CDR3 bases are TGTGCCAGCACCTCAGGGGTGGGTAATGAGCAGTTCTTC. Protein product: CASTSGVGNEQFF.

The CDR3 sequence: CASSFKRGWVGNTIYF. The CDR3 DNA follows: TGTGCCAGCAGCTTTAAAAGGGGTTGGGTGGGAAACACCATATATTTT. This chain joins TRBV7-2 and TRBJ1-3, with D possibly being TRBD1 (5 bases). V was shortened by 3 bases and J by 4 bases, with 16 bases between the two germline ends. Germline CDR1 SGHTA, CDR2 FQGNSA. CDR3 length: 16 amino acids. Using reference TRBV7-2 and TRBJ1-3 for the parts outside the CDR3, the full variable domain is GAGVSQSPSNKVTEKGKDVELRCDPISGHTALYWYRQSLGQGLEFLIYFQGNSAPDKSGLPSDRFSAERTGGSVSTLTIQRTQQEDSAVYLCASSFKRGWVGNTIYFGEGSWLTVV.

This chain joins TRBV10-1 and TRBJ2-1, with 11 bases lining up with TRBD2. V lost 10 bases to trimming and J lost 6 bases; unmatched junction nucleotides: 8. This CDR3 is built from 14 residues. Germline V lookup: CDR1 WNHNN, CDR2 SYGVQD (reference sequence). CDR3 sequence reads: CAIGGLAGANEQFF. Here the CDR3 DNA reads TGCGCCATCGGCGGACTAGCGGGCGCCAATGAGCAGTTCTTC.

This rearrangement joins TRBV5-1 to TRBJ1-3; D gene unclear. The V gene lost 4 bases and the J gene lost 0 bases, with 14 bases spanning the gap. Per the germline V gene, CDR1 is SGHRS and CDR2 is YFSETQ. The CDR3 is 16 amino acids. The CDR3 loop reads CASSRYILGSGNTIYF. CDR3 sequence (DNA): TGCGCCAGCAGCCGGTATATTCTCGGCTCTGGAAACACCATATATTTT.